The 22 T cell receptor beta chains presented below share a single source sample, sequenced in a study of neoadjuvant anti-PD-1 for oral cavity cancer. The assay was immunoSEQ multiplex PCR, and TCRdb's table has in-frame clones only and misses some. The sample contains approximately 10,000 clones, under 75% of which appear only once. Time point: after neoadjuvant nivolumab, at surgical resection. The sample in question was tumor tissue, obtained after nivolumab (anti-PD-1) treatment. The origin of the receptors is a person aged 40-85 years with oral cavity squamous cell carcinoma.

This rearrangement joins TRBV2 to TRBJ2-1; no clear D. Per germline, CDR1 SNHLY and CDR2 FYNNEI. The germline V and J ends were trimmed by 10 bases and 6 bases, with 13 bases remaining between them. The CDR3 covers 12 residues. Written as DNA, the CDR3 is TGTGCCACCCCCAGCCTGGTCAATGAGCAGTTCTTC. It translates to CATPSLVNEQFF.

The CDR3: CSYTGLPLNTEAFF. The CDR3 DNA reads as TGCAGCTACACAGGGCTTCCTCTGAACACTGAAGCTTTCTTT. The chain employs TRBV29-1 and TRBJ1-1; the D gene is possibly TRBD1 (6 bases). The germline V and J ends were trimmed by 8 bases and 0 bases, with 16 bases remaining between them. Germline V gene data show CDR1 as SQVTM and CDR2 as ANQGSEA. This CDR3 contains 14 residues. Together with reference TRBV29-1 and TRBJ1-1, the CDR3 gives the full variable domain: SAVISQKPSRDICQRGTSLTIQCQVDSQVTMMFWYRQQPGQSLTLIATANQGSEATYESGFVIDKFPISRPNLTFSTLTVSNMSPEDSSIYLCSYTGLPLNTEAFFGQGTRLTVV.

This chain connects TRBV6-6 to TRBJ1-2; 7 bases fit TRBD1. Germline assignment: CDR1 MNHNY and CDR2 SVGAGI (reference sequence). V shed 1 base and J 6 bases; nucleotides not matched to a gene: 5. CDR3 length equals 14 residues. The CDR3 coding sequence is TGTGCCAGCAGTTACTTACAAACAGGGGATGGCTACACCTTC. It is translated as CASSYLQTGDGYTF.

This chain connects TRBV4-1 to TRBJ2-7; unclear D gene. This CDR3 is 15 amino acids long. Germline-derived CDR1 and CDR2 are MGHRA and YSYEKL. The ends were cut back, 0 bases at V and 0 bases at J, with 9 bases in the middle. The DNA for the CDR3 is TGCGCCAGCAGCCAAGAAACACAGCGCTCCTACGAGCAGTACTTC. Translation: CASSQETQRSYEQYF.

This clone was detected only a few times. CDR3 sequence: CASRTGDLDSPLHF. In nucleotides, the CDR3 is TGTGCCAGTAGGACAGGGGATTTAGATTCACCCCTCCACTTT. The chain employs TRBV19 and TRBJ1-6, with 8 positions matching TRBD1. Losses at the gene ends were 6 bases for V and 8 bases for J; bases not matched to a gene: 6. Per germline, CDR1 LNHDA and CDR2 SQIVND (reference sequence). The CDR3 is made up of 14 amino acids.

V usage is TRBV6-1 and J usage is TRBJ1-1; D is perhaps TRBD1 (6 bases). The V end lost 6 bases, the J end lost 9 bases, and 11 bases lay between the germline ends. The CDR3 consists of 11 residues. Germline assignment: CDR1 MNHNS and CDR2 SASEGT. This chain's CDR3 is CASRDSSKAFF. In DNA, the CDR3 is TGTGCCAGCAGGGACAGCTCAAAAGCTTTCTTT.

This clone was seen a handful of times. The chain employs TRBV5-1 and TRBJ1-1; tentatively, D is TRBD1 (5 bases). With 7 bases removed from V and 1 base from J, the gap between germline ends came to 14 bases. There are 14 residues in the CDR3. CDR1 is SGHRS and CDR2 is YFSETQ in the germline V gene. CDR3 region: CASFNTGENTEAFF. The CDR3 coding sequence is TGCGCCAGCTTCAACACAGGAGAGAACACTGAAGCTTTCTTT.

CDR3 in amino acids: CASSPGLGIHNEQFF. The CDR3 DNA sequence: TGTGCCAGCAGCCCGGGACTTGGGATCCACAATGAGCAGTTCTTC. The rearrangement uses TRBV7-7 and TRBJ2-1; tentative D call: TRBD2 (6 bases). The CDR3 loop spans 15 amino acids. CDR1 and CDR2 from the germline V gene are SSHAT and FNYEAQ (reference sequence). The V end was cut by 5 bases, the J end by 5 bases, with 16 bases between.

This chain connects TRBV10-2 to TRBJ1-1; TRBD1 agrees at 8 bases. In germline, CDR1 is WSHSY, CDR2 SAAADI. V lost 6 bases, J lost 1 base, and 4 bases stayed unmatched. The length of the CDR3 is 14 residues. The CDR3 nucleotides read TGCGCCAGCAGAGCCGGGACAGGGAACACTGAAGCTTTCTTT. Translating it yields CASRAGTGNTEAFF.

This clone was observed a handful of times. The gene calls are TRBV7-3 and TRBJ1-4, with 10 nucleotides matching TRBD1. Germline CDR1 is SGHTA and CDR2 is FQGTGA. The CDR3 extends over 15 amino acids. J was trimmed by 5 bases and V by 5 bases; bases with no gene match: 5. This CDR3 reads CASSATGGGNEKLFF. Here the CDR3 DNA reads TGTGCCAGCAGCGCGACAGGGGGCGGGAATGAAAAACTGTTTTTT.

V is TRBV19 and J is TRBJ2-1; possibly TRBD2 for D (7 bases). Germline CDR1 LNHDA, CDR2 SQIVND (reference sequence). V dropped 4 bases and J dropped 4 bases, with 20 bases sitting between them. CDR3 size: 17 residues. The CDR3 coding sequence is TGTGCCAGTAGTAAGGGGGTGGAGCGGGGCTCTTACAATGAGCAGTTCTTC. Protein sequence: CASSKGVERGSYNEQFF.

The rearrangement uses TRBV25-1 and TRBJ1-2; no clear D gene. Trimming pared 1 base from V and 2 bases from J, leaving 14 bases between. The CDR3 is made up of 16 amino acids. Germline assignment: CDR1 MGHDK and CDR2 SYGVNS. The DNA of the CDR3 is TGTGCCAGCAGTGAATCGGCGGGCCTTTTCAACTATGGCTACACCTTC. Translation gives CASSESAGLFNYGYTF.

The chain has TRBV10-3 and TRBJ2-7; a possible D gene is TRBD1 (5 bases). The CDR3 contains 15 residues. Germline values: CDR1 ENHRY, CDR2 SYGVKD. Trimming removed 0 bases from V and 2 bases from J, with 11 bases in between. CDR3 nucleotide sequence: TGTGCCATCAGTGAGTCGGGGCAGGGCGCCTACGAGCAGTACTTC. Translated, it gives CAISESGQGAYEQYF.

This sequence joins TRBV5-1 and TRBJ2-3; D possibly corresponds to TRBD1 (5 bases). CDR1 is SGHRS and CDR2 is YFSETQ in the germline V gene. The length of the CDR3 is 13 residues. V was cut by 2 bases and J by 4 bases, with 8 bases left in between. This chain's CDR3 is CASSFEGADTQYF. The CDR3, as DNA: TGCGCCAGCAGCTTTGAAGGGGCAGATACGCAGTATTTT.

The rearrangement links TRBV5-6 to TRBJ2-3; D unresolved. Germline CDR1 and CDR2: SGHDT and YYEEEE. The CDR3 has 15 amino acids. Deletions cut 4 bases from V and 3 bases from J, with 15 bases between. The CDR3 region is CASSAVGQRTDTQYF. CDR3 nucleotide sequence: TGTGCCAGCAGCGCGGTAGGGCAGAGAACAGATACGCAGTATTTT.

The V and J genes are TRBV12-5 and TRBJ2-3; 11 bases fit TRBD2. Trimming took 7 bases from V and 7 from J; bases not matched to a gene: 10. This CDR3 region has 15 residues. Germline V gives CDR1 LGHNT, CDR2 FRNRAP. The CDR3 sequence is CASALLAGVSNTQYF. The DNA for the CDR3 is TGTGCTAGTGCCCTACTAGCGGGGGTATCAAATACGCAGTATTTT.

This clone occurred once. V and J are TRBV2 and TRBJ2-1; 10 nucleotides align to TRBD2. This CDR3 is 14 amino acids long. V gave up 4 bases and J gave up 6 bases; unmatched junction bases: 3. Germline assignment: CDR1 SNHLY and CDR2 FYNNEI. The CDR3 DNA reads TGTGCCAGCAGTGCGGAGCGGGAGGGCAATGAGCAGTTCTTC. Amino acid sequence: CASSAEREGNEQFF.

The chain has TRBV20-1 and TRBJ2-7; D gene unclear. The germline V gene has CDR1 DFQATT and CDR2 SNEGSKA (reference sequence). Deletions cut 0 bases from V and 6 bases from J, with 6 bases between. The CDR3 totals 11 residues. CDR3 nucleotide sequence: TGCAGTGCTAGAGACCCACGCGAGCAGTACTTC. Its protein product is CSARDPREQYF.

In DNA, the CDR3 is TGTGCCAGCAGTGAGGCCGGGTCTTGGAGCGAGCAGTACTTC. Translated: CASSEAGSWSEQYF. The chain carries TRBV25-1 and TRBJ2-7; D is unclear. The CDR3 loop spans 14 amino acids. The V and J ends lost 3 bases and 6 bases respectively, with 15 bases between them. The germline V gene has CDR1 MGHDK and CDR2 SYGVNS.

The V and J genes are TRBV9 and TRBJ2-1; D is uncertain. Germline V gene lookup returns CDR1 SGDLS and CDR2 YYNGEE. V dropped 2 bases and J dropped 0 bases, with 9 bases sitting between them. The CDR3 spans 15 residues. This CDR3 reads CASSVERTSYNEQFF. The CDR3 DNA follows: TGTGCCAGCAGCGTGGAGCGTACCTCCTACAATGAGCAGTTCTTC.

This clone has just a few counts. The V and J genes are TRBV5-6 and TRBJ2-7; D is unclear. The CDR3 runs to 13 residues. Trimming pared 2 bases from V and 4 bases from J, leaving 10 bases between. Germline V gene data show CDR1 as SGHDT and CDR2 as YYEEEE. The CDR3 DNA reads as TGTGCCAGCAGCTTTCGGCGGCAATACGAGCAGTACTTC. It codes for CASSFRRQYEQYF.

The DNA for the CDR3 is TGTGCCAGCAACCTAGGGCAGGGCAGTATGAGAAAACTGTTTTTT. It encodes CASNLGQGSMRKLFF. This chain joins TRBV2 and TRBJ1-4; the D gene is possibly TRBD1 (5 bases). This CDR3 region has 15 residues. Between the trimmed V and J ends, which lost 7 bases and 10 bases, there was a span of 22 bases. The germline V gene has CDR1 SNHLY and CDR2 FYNNEI.